A single TCR beta chain is shown here with its context. The entry originates in a study of T cells after yellow fever vaccination. V shed 8 bases, J shed 5 bases, and the junction held 6 bases outside the gene matches. The CDR3 is made up of 14 amino acids. TCRdb passed the 5' RACE reads through MiXCR, listing each CDR3 protein once. Altogether approximately 30,000 distinct CDR3 sequences are present, 4.4% being singletons, with the ten largest covering approximately 45%. J is TRBJ2-5 and V is TRBV12-3 or TRBV12-4; 12 nucleotides align to TRBD2. This TCR was recovered from a man aged 30-40 years who received the YFV17D yellow fever vaccine. Here the sequenced sample was CD8+ T cells sorted from PBMCs, taken 5 days after the yellow fever booster vaccination. CDR3 DNA sequence: TGTGCCAGCCTAGCGGGAGGGCCCTTGGAGACCCAGTACTTC. Translating it yields CASLAGGPLETQYF.